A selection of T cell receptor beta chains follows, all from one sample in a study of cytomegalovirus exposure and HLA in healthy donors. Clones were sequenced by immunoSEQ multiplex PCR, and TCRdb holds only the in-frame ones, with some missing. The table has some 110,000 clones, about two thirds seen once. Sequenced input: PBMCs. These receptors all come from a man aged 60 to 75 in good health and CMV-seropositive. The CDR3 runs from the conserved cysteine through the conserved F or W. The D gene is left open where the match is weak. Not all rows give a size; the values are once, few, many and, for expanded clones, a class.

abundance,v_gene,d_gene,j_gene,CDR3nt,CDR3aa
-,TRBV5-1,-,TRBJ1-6,TGCGCCAGCAGCTGGGAACTGGAGGGAGGCCCCCTCCACTTT,CASSWELEGGPLHF
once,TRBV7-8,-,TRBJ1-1,TGTGCCAGCAGCTCCCCTTTGGGGGCGGAAAGTAACACTGAAGCTTTCTTT,CASSSPLGAESNTEAFF
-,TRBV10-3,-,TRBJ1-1,TGTGCCACCCGGGGGGGTCAGAACACTGAAGCTTTCTTT,CATRGGQNTEAFF
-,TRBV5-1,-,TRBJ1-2,TGCGCCAGCAGCTTGGGGGGCAGGGACTATGGCTACACCTTC,CASSLGGRDYGYTF
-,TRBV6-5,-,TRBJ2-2,TGTGCCAGCAGCCTTAAAGGGGCGCCCACCGGGGAGCTGTTTTTT,CASSLKGAPTGELFF
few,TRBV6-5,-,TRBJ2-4,TGTGCCAGCAGTGAAGGGGGGGGCCCCTTTATTCAGTACTTC,CASSEGGGPFIQYF
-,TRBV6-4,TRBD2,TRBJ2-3,TGTGCCAGCAGCCCGCTAGCGGGGCAACATACGCAGTATTTT,CASSPLAGQHTQYF
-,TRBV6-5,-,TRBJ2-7,TGTGCCAGCGGAGGGATCTCCTACGAGCAGTACTTC,CASGGISYEQYF
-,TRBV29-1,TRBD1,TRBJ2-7,TGCAGCGTTATCAACGACAGGGGACTCTACGAGCAGTACTTC,CSVINDRGLYEQYF
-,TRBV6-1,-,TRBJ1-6,TGTGCCAGCAAATTTGAGGGCTGGTCACCCCTCCACTTT,CASKFEGWSPLHF
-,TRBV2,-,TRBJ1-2,TGTGCCAGCAGGGGGGCGGGGGCGCTTCATGGCTACACCTTC,CASRGAGALHGYTF
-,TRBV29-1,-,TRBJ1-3,TGCAGCGTTGATTTAGGGGCCGGAAACACCATATATTTT,CSVDLGAGNTIYF
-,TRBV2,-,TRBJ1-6,TGTGCCAGCAGTGGGGGAACAGGAAACTATAATTCACCCCTCCACTTT,CASSGGTGNYNSPLHF
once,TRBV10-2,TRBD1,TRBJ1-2,TGCGCCAGCAGTGAGTCGAGGCAGGGGGTTGTGTTGCGGGGCTACACCTTC,CASSESRQGVVLRGYTF
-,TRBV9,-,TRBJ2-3,TGTGCCAGCAGTCTCGACAGCCGCACAGATACGCAGTATTTT,CASSLDSRTDTQYF
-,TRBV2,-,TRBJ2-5,TGTGCCAGCAGCGGGGAAGAGACCCAGTACTTC,CASSGEETQYF
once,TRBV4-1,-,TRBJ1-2,TGCGCCAGCAGCCCCCACGGGGGGCTGGGCTACACCTTC,CASSPHGGLGYTF
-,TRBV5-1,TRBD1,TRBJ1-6,TGCGCCAGCAGCCCCCGACAGGGGGGCAATTCACCCCTCCACTTT,CASSPRQGGNSPLHF
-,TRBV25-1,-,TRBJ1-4,TGTGCCAGCAGTGAGGGTGTCGGACGACAAGTACTCGGGAAAAAACTGTTTTTT,CASSEGVGRQVLGKKLFF
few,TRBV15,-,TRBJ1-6,TGTGCCACCAGCACAGGATCGACAGCACCCCTCCACTTT,CATSTGSTAPLHF
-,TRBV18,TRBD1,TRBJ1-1,TGTGCCAGCTCACCGTCAGGACAGGGGGCCGGGGTGAACACTGAAGCTTTCTTT,CASSPSGQGAGVNTEAFF
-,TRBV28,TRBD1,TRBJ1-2,TGTGCCAGCACCCTGACAGGGGGGAACTATGGCTACACCTTC,CASTLTGGNYGYTF
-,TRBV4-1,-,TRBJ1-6,TGCGCCAGCAGCCTACGGCGGCAGTCAGATAATTCACCCCTCCACTTT,CASSLRRQSDNSPLHF
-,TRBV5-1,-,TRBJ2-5,TGCGCCAGCACCGACAGGGAGGATGAGACCCAGTACTTC,CASTDREDETQYF
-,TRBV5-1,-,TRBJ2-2,TGCGCCAGCAGCTTGGTACTTGCGAACACCGGGGAGCTGTTTTTT,CASSLVLANTGELFF
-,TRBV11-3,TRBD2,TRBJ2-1,TGTGCCAGCAGCTTAACGCGGGGGAGAACCTACAATGAGCAGTTCTTC,CASSLTRGRTYNEQFF
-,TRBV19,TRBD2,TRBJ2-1,TGTGCCAGTAGTACAGTAGCGGGGGGCACATACAATGAGCAGTTCTTC,CASSTVAGGTYNEQFF
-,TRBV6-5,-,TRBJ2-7,TGTGCCAGCACCAAAGGGGGGGCCGGTGGCTACGAGCAGTACTTC,CASTKGGAGGYEQYF
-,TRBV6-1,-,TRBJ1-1,TGTGCCAGCAGTTTAGGGGGGGTTAACACTGAAGCTTTCTTT,CASSLGGVNTEAFF
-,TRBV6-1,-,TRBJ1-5,TGTGCCAGCAGGATACAGGACAATCAGCCCCAGCATTTT,CASRIQDNQPQHF
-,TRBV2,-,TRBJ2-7,TGTGCCAGCAGGCAGGAGTTAGGGACTGAGACCTACGAGCAGTACTTC,CASRQELGTETYEQYF
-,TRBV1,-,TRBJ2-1,TGCACCAGCAGCCGCAGAACACCGGGACTAGGATACAATGAGCAGTTCTTC,CTSSRRTPGLGYNEQFF
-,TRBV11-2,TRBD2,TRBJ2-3,TGTGCCAGCAGCTTCGGTAGCGGGGGGACAGATACGCAGTATTTT,CASSFGSGGTDTQYF
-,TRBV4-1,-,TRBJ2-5,TGCGCCAGCAGCCAACTAGCTCAAGAGACCCAGTACTTC,CASSQLAQETQYF
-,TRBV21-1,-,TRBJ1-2,TGTGCCAGCAGCAACTCCGGGACAGGGATTAACTATGGCTACACCTTC,CASSNSGTGINYGYTF
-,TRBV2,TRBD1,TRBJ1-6,TGTGCCAGCAGTGGCGAACCGGGACAGGGTGATCCCCTCCACTTT,CASSGEPGQGDPLHF
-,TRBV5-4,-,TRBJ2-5,TGTGCCAGCAGCTTGGCTGGCGGGCAAGAGACCCAGTACTTC,CASSLAGGQETQYF
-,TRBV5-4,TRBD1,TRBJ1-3,TGTGCCAGCAGCTTAGATACAGGGGGCGCCGGGTCTGGAAACACCATATATTTT,CASSLDTGGAGSGNTIYF
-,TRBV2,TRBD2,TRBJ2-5,TGTGCCACTACTTTTAGCGGGGGGCCTGAGACCCAGTACTTC,CATTFSGGPETQYF
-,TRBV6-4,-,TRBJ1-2,TGTGCCAGCAGGAAAGACAGTCTTAACTATGGCTACACCTTC,CASRKDSLNYGYTF
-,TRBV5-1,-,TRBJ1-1,TGCGCCAGCAGCTTGGTAGGGGCCAGGGCCACTGAAGCTTTCTTT,CASSLVGARATEAFF
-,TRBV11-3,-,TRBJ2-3,TGTGCCAGCAGCCCATCCCCGGGAATGAGGGATACGCAGTATTTT,CASSPSPGMRDTQYF
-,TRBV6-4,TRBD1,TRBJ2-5,TGTGCCATCTCCCCCTATCGACAGGGTGTAGAAGAGACCCAGTACTTC,CAISPYRQGVEETQYF
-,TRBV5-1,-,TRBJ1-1,TGCGCCAGCAGCCCCCAGGGGAACACTGAAGCTTTCTTT,CASSPQGNTEAFF
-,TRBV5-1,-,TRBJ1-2,TGCGCCAGCAGCTTGGCCGGGGAGGGCTACACCTTC,CASSLAGEGYTF